These 32 T cell receptor beta chains came from one sample sequenced in a study of shared clonotypes between healthy human individuals. It was CD45RO-negative cells, positively selected for CCR7, that made up naive CD8 cells, with terminally differentiated effector memory CD45RA+ cells excluded. Here immunoSEQ multiplex PCR was the method, and the copy in TCRdb shows in-frame clones only, minus some. The sample records about 2 million clones, about 95% being singletons. Sequencing used naive CD8+ T cells sorted from blood. These receptors originate from a man between 18 and 35 years old in good health.

The rearrangement links TRBV7-6 to TRBJ1-2; the D is unclear. With 2 bases removed from V and 10 bases from J, the gap between germline ends came to 11 bases. This CDR3 region has 12 residues. Per germline, CDR1 SGHVS and CDR2 FNYEAQ. CDR3 bases: TGTGCCAGCAGCTTAACCGGGCTGGACTACACCTTC. Translation gives CASSLTGLDYTF.

This chain uses TRBV2 with TRBJ2-1; 7 bases are shared with TRBD2. This CDR3 is built from 13 residues. Per the germline V gene, CDR1 is SNHLY and CDR2 is FYNNEI. V lost 7 bases and J lost 5; bases outside the gene matches: 5. This CDR3 is CASTLAVHNEQFF. The CDR3 region has the DNA TGTGCCAGCACCCTAGCGGTCCACAATGAGCAGTTCTTC.

This CDR3 reads CASSFGQGETYEQYF. Written as DNA, the CDR3 is TGTGCCAGCAGTTTTGGGCAGGGTGAGACCTACGAGCAGTACTTC. This chain connects TRBV27 to TRBJ2-7; possibly TRBD1 for D (5 bases). The V gene's germline CDR1 is MNHEY and CDR2 SMNVEV (reference sequence). The CDR3 extends over 15 amino acids. The V and J ends lost 3 bases and 2 bases respectively, with 14 bases between them.

This clone was detected a few times. CDR3 residues: CASSLEEGQVKTYEQYF. Written as DNA, the CDR3 is TGTGCCAGCAGCTTAGAGGAGGGACAGGTTAAAACCTACGAGCAGTACTTC. The rearrangement uses TRBV7-8 and TRBJ2-7, with 8 positions matching TRBD1. The CDR3 loop spans 17 amino acids. The V segment lost 1 base and the J segment 2 bases; nucleotides outside the gene matches: 10. Per germline, CDR1 SGHVS and CDR2 FQNEAQ.

As to this clone: Other DNA sequences in this sample translate to the same CDR3. This sequence joins TRBV4-1 and TRBJ2-7; 13 bases align to TRBD2. This CDR3 has 15 amino acids. V lost 4 bases and J lost 4; bases outside the gene matches: 4. CDR1 MGHRA and CDR2 YSYEKL come from the germline V gene. The CDR3 sequence is CASSLLAGGPYEQYF. Here the CDR3 DNA reads TGCGCCAGCAGCCTACTAGCGGGGGGGCCGTACGAGCAGTACTTC.

This clone was detected once. The V gene is TRBV4-3, the J gene TRBJ1-5, with 11 bases matching TRBD1. This CDR3 has 15 amino acids. V shed 2 bases, J shed 5 bases, and the junction held 2 bases outside the gene matches. Germline CDR1 is LGHNA and CDR2 is YSLEER. In nucleotides, the CDR3 is TGCGCCAGCAGCCAACGGACAGGGGGCGATCAGCCCCAGCATTTT. This encodes CASSQRTGGDQPQHF.

The chain combines TRBV23-1 with TRBJ2-7; D possibly corresponds to TRBD1 (5 bases). TRBV23-1 has ORF status, its function being uncertain. V was trimmed by 3 bases and J by 3 bases, leaving 9 bases between them. This CDR3 contains 13 residues. The DNA for the CDR3 is TGCGCCAGCAGTCAGGGGCAGCTCTACGAGCAGTACTTC. It yields the protein CASSQGQLYEQYF.

The chain combines TRBV7-6 with TRBJ1-2, with 8 bases fitting TRBD1. Germline V gene sequence: CDR1 SGHVS, CDR2 FNYEAQ. V trimming: 3 bases; J trimming: 1 base; junction bases outside the gene matches: 4. CDR3 length: 15 residues. This chain's CDR3 is CASSFGQGRNYGYTF. CDR3 nucleotide sequence: TGTGCCAGCAGCTTCGGACAGGGCCGTAACTATGGCTACACCTTC.

This clone was detected only a few times. This sequence joins TRBV4-1 and TRBJ1-6, with 7 bases matching TRBD1. The V segment lost 7 bases and the J segment 10 bases; nucleotides outside the gene matches: 10. The CDR3 sequence is 14 residues long. Germline CDR1 and CDR2: MGHRA and YSYEKL. The CDR3 bases are TGCGCCAGCACCAGCGGTACAGGGGCGTCACCCCTCCACTTT. Encoded protein: CASTSGTGASPLHF.

Of note for this clone: The same CDR3 is also encoded by other DNA sequences in this sample. The rearrangement uses TRBV5-4 and TRBJ2-7; D remains ambiguous. Germline lookup yields CDR1 SGHNT and CDR2 YYREEE (reference sequence). Trimming left V 0 bases short and J 7 bases short, with 5 bases between. The CDR3 consists of 11 residues. CDR3: CASSLVGEQYF. Here the CDR3 DNA reads TGTGCCAGCAGCTTGGTAGGGGAGCAGTACTTC.

The chain is built from TRBV4-1 and TRBJ2-1; 9 nucleotides line up with TRBD1. CDR1 is MGHRA and CDR2 is YSYEKL in the germline V gene. The CDR3 loop spans 17 amino acids. With V trimmed by 1 base and J by 7 bases, 11 bases remained unmatched. The CDR3 DNA is TGCGCCAGCAGCCAAGGACCTCGGGACAGGGTTGGGAATGAGCAGTTCTTC. This translates into CASSQGPRDRVGNEQFF.

Worth noting for this clone: Sequence at one end of the junction differs from germline and may be a read error. The V and J genes are TRBV11-2 and TRBJ1-4, with D possibly being TRBD1 (6 bases). Germline loops: CDR1 SGHAT, CDR2 FQNNGV. The CDR3 runs 18 residues. The CDR3 region has the DNA TGTGCCAGCAGTTTAGGGTCCGGGACAACGACGTTTAATGAAAAACTGTTTTTT. Translation: CASSLGSGTTTFNEKLFF.

On this clone: Other nucleotide sequences in the sample specify the same CDR3. This rearrangement joins TRBV29-1 to TRBJ2-7; 10 nucleotides line up with TRBD1. The length of the CDR3 is 13 residues. CDR1 is SQVTM and CDR2 is ANQGSEA in the germline V gene. The trim removed 4 bases at V and 4 bases at J, leaving 4 bases unmatched. CDR3 sequence (DNA): TGCAGCGTTGCAGGGACAGGGGCTTACGAGCAGTACTTC. It is translated as CSVAGTGAYEQYF.

The chain is built from TRBV15 and TRBJ1-3; D is possibly TRBD1 (5 bases). CDR1 and CDR2 (germline): LNHNV, YYDKDF (reference sequence). The CDR3 loop spans 17 amino acids. The V end lost 3 bases, the J end lost 4 bases, and 19 bases lay between the germline ends. CDR3 bases: TGTGCCACCAGCAGTGCTGACGAGGGGACGATAGGAAACACCATATATTTT. It codes for CATSSADEGTIGNTIYF. The variable domain in full, with the rest retrieved from reference TRBV15 and TRBJ1-3, is DAMVIQNPRYQVTQFGKPVTLSCSQTLNHNVMYWYQQKSSQAPKLLFHYYDKDFNNEADTPDNFQSRRPNTSFCFLDIRSPGLGDTAMYLCATSSADEGTIGNTIYFGEGSWLTVV.

The genes are TRBV5-1 and TRBJ2-7, with 8 bases aligning to TRBD1. The CDR3 has 15 residues. Trimming at V came to 0 bases and at J to 5 bases, leaving 7 bases not matched to a gene. Germline V CDR1 and CDR2: SGHRS, YFSETQ. In nucleotides, the CDR3 is TGCGCCAGCAGCTTGGCCTTGGGACAGGAAAACGAGCAGTACTTC. Amino acids: CASSLALGQENEQYF.

The J gene is TRBJ2-5, the V gene TRBV5-6, with a weak D call TRBD2 (5 bases). CDR3 length: 13 amino acids. V lost 0 bases and J 3 bases, leaving 6 bases between the germline ends. Germline V gene sequence: CDR1 SGHDT, CDR2 YYEEEE. This CDR3 reads CASSLGREETQYF. The CDR3 DNA is TGTGCCAGCAGCTTGGGGCGGGAAGAGACCCAGTACTTC.

V gene TRBV27 combines with J gene TRBJ1-5; 8 positions agree with TRBD1. Germline V gene sequence: CDR1 MNHEY, CDR2 SMNVEV (reference sequence). The CDR3 has 15 amino acids. J lost 7 bases, V lost 5 bases, and 10 bases had no gene match. DNA for the CDR3: TGTGCCAGCAGTACCCAGGGGGCCTTTCGACAGCCCCAGCATTTT. It translates to CASSTQGAFRQPQHF.

This chain joins TRBV7-9 and TRBJ2-7, with D perhaps TRBD1 (5 bases). Trimming removed 4 bases from V and 1 base from J, with 14 bases in between. This CDR3 is 15 amino acids long. The V gene's germline CDR1 is SEHNR and CDR2 FQNEAQ (reference sequence). CDR3 coding DNA: TGTGCCAGCAGCTGGGGTAAGGGGCCTTCCTACGAGCAGTACTTC. This encodes CASSWGKGPSYEQYF. Combining the CDR3 with reference TRBV7-9 and TRBJ2-7 gives the whole variable domain DTGVSQNPRHKITKRGQNVTFRCDPISEHNRLYWYRQTLGQGPEFLTYFQNEAQLEKSRLLSDRFSAERPKGSFSTLEIQRTEQGDSAMYLCASSWGKGPSYEQYFGPGTRLTVT.

As for this clone: This specimen includes other DNA sequences encoding the same CDR3. The J gene is TRBJ2-2, the V gene TRBV5-6; D is uncertain. Looked up from germline, CDR1 is SGHDT and CDR2 is YYEEEE. The V end lost 2 bases, the J end lost 6 bases, and 5 bases lay between the germline ends. The CDR3 contains 12 residues. The CDR3 spells CASSFGSGELFF. CDR3 nucleotide sequence: TGTGCCAGCAGCTTTGGCTCCGGGGAGCTGTTTTTT.

The V and J genes are TRBV5-6 and TRBJ2-2, with a tentative D call TRBD1 (6 bases). This CDR3 has 17 amino acids. V lost 3 bases and J lost 5, with 20 bases in between. Germline V gene lookup returns CDR1 SGHDT and CDR2 YYEEEE. In DNA, the CDR3 is TGTGCCAGCAGCTCAAAACAGGGAAGCATAGGAACCGGGGAGCTGTTTTTT. As protein: CASSSKQGSIGTGELFF.

This sequence joins TRBV5-4 and TRBJ1-2, with D unresolved. The CDR3 runs 14 residues. Deletions cut 0 bases from V and 0 bases from J, with 6 bases between. Germline values: CDR1 SGHNT, CDR2 YYREEE (reference sequence). The CDR3 DNA sequence: TGTGCCAGCAGCTTGGTCGGGGCTAACTATGGCTACACCTTC. This sequence encodes CASSLVGANYGYTF.

This clone was seen just once. The chain links TRBV19 to TRBJ2-1; TRBD1 matches 9 bases. Germline V CDR1 and CDR2: LNHDA, SQIVND (reference sequence). The CDR3 is 12 amino acids. V was pared by 5 bases and J by 16 bases, with 9 bases of the junction left unmatched. The CDR3 reads CASSPRDREQFF. The CDR3 DNA is TGTGCCAGTAGTCCGCGGGACAGGGAACAATTCTTC.

The chain combines TRBV2 with TRBJ1-1; D gene unclear. CDR3 length: 12 amino acids. The V end lost 7 bases, the J end lost 7 bases, and 13 bases lay between the germline ends. Germline values: CDR1 SNHLY, CDR2 FYNNEI. CDR3 DNA sequence: TGTGCCAGCATGGAGGTGGACGGTGAAGCTTTCTTT. Translating it yields CASMEVDGEAFF.

The rearrangement joins TRBV2 to TRBJ2-1; tentatively, D is TRBD1 (5 bases). With 2 bases removed from V and 9 bases from J, the gap between germline ends came to 8 bases. Germline CDR1 SNHLY, CDR2 FYNNEI. CDR3 length: 12 amino acids. In DNA, the CDR3 is TGTGCCAGCAGTGAAAAGGGGATTGAGCAGTTCTTC. Encoded protein: CASSEKGIEQFF.

V is TRBV2 and J is TRBJ2-7; D is undetermined. Germline V gives CDR1 SNHLY, CDR2 FYNNEI. The CDR3 has 13 amino acids. Trimming left V 6 bases short and J 3 bases short, with 12 bases between. CDR3 protein: CASRLFNGYEQYF. DNA for the CDR3: TGTGCCAGCAGACTATTCAATGGCTACGAGCAGTACTTC.

CDR3 residues: CASSGATKTNYGYTF. As DNA, the CDR3 is TGTGCCAGCAGCGGCGCAACGAAAACTAACTATGGCTACACCTTC. The rearrangement joins TRBV5-6 to TRBJ1-2; no definite D call. V lost 4 bases to trimming and J lost 0 bases, with 13 bases between them. Germline V CDR1 and CDR2: SGHDT, YYEEEE. This CDR3 comprises 15 residues.

Comment on this clone: The same CDR3 also results from other DNA sequences found in this sample. The CDR3 bases are TGTGCCAGCAGTTTACGGACAGGAAGCTCCTACGAGCAGTACTTC. It codes for CASSLRTGSSYEQYF. V usage is TRBV27 and J usage is TRBJ2-7; 7 nucleotides line up with TRBD1. Germline V CDR1 and CDR2: MNHEY, SMNVEV (reference sequence). With V trimmed by 2 bases and J by 0 bases, 4 bases remained unmatched. The CDR3 runs 15 residues.

V usage is TRBV27 and J usage is TRBJ2-7; 8 positions match TRBD2. With 5 bases clipped from V and 3 bases from J, the junction kept 9 bases outside the gene matches. This CDR3 spans 15 amino acids. Germline CDR1 reads MNHEY; CDR2 reads SMNVEV (reference sequence). The CDR3 is CASSAGGGRYYEQYF. CDR3 bases: TGTGCCAGCAGTGCCGGGGGGGGTAGGTACTACGAGCAGTACTTC.

With regard to this clone: Other nucleotide sequences in the sample specify the same CDR3. The chain combines TRBV19 with TRBJ2-3; D ambiguous. Germline V gene sequence: CDR1 LNHDA, CDR2 SQIVND (reference sequence). With 0 bases removed from V and 5 bases from J, the gap between germline ends came to 6 bases. This CDR3 region has 13 residues. The CDR3 DNA reads as TGTGCCAGTAGTATAGATGGAGAAGATACGCAGTATTTT. Amino acid sequence: CASSIDGEDTQYF. The full variable domain, its missing parts supplied by reference TRBV19 and TRBJ2-3, is DGGITQSPKYLFRKEGQNVTLSCEQNLNHDAMYWYRQDPGQGLRLIYYSQIVNDFQKGDIAEGYSVSREKKESFPLTVTSAQKNPTAFYLCASSIDGEDTQYFGPGTRLTVL.

This chain uses TRBV27 with TRBJ2-3, with 8 bases aligning to TRBD2. The junction had 18 bases not matched to a gene; V was cut back by 5 bases and J by 2 bases. The V gene's germline CDR1 is MNHEY and CDR2 SMNVEV (reference sequence). The CDR3 consists of 19 residues. The CDR3 sequence: CASSLIIGVAGHLTDTQYF. The DNA of the CDR3 is TGTGCCAGCAGTCTAATTATTGGGGTAGCGGGACACCTCACAGATACGCAGTATTTT.

This chain uses TRBV15 with TRBJ2-1; no reliable D call. V was cut by 3 bases and J by 2 bases, with 14 bases left in between. The CDR3 is made up of 16 amino acids. Germline V gene lookup returns CDR1 LNHNV and CDR2 YYDKDF (reference sequence). The CDR3 sequence: CATSRTEPSTYNEQFF. In nucleotides, the CDR3 is TGTGCCACCAGCAGGACGGAACCCAGTACCTACAATGAGCAGTTCTTC.

This clone was seen only once. The genes are TRBV9 and TRBJ2-2; 11 bases fit TRBD2. Trimming cost V 4 bases and J 4 bases; bases outside gene matches: 9. CDR3 length equals 17 residues. Germline V gene lookup returns CDR1 SGDLS and CDR2 YYNGEE. The CDR3 sequence is CASSPQLAGVGTGELFF. The CDR3 nucleotides are TGTGCCAGCAGCCCACAACTAGCGGGAGTGGGCACCGGGGAGCTGTTTTTT. The complete variable domain, with remaining parts taken from reference TRBV9 and TRBJ2-2, reads DSGVTQTPKHLITATGQRVTLRCSPRSGDLSVYWYQQSLDQGLQFLIQYYNGEERAKGNILERFSAQQFPDLHSELNLSSLELGDSALYFCASSPQLAGVGTGELFFGEGSRLTVL.